One T cell receptor beta chain is described in this entry. Its antigen is undetermined. Quantitative molecular-barcoded 5'-RACE generated the TCR beta libraries. TCRdb recomputed calls from the 5' RACE reads with MiXCR, one row per CDR3 protein. The sample has fewer than 500,000 distinct CDR3 sequences, about a fifth seen once. The CDR3 covers 15 residues. Germline lookup yields CDR1 SGHRS and CDR2 YFSETQ. The junction had 4 bases not matched to a gene; V was cut back by 4 bases and J by 3 bases. The source of the sample is a study of CD8 T cells in ankylosing spondylitis. Points from the study as a whole: Clones that were linked to disease were CD8+ and were relatively rare in peripheral blood. Significant enrichment of disease-linked clones was reportedly seen in matched ankylosing spondylitis synovial fluid. Prior literature has documented some motif variants in synovial fluid and blood from reactive arthritis. What seemed typical of ankylosing spondylitis blood was a TCR beta motif built from several highly homologous variants.

The sample consisted of blood, either unsorted or a sorted T cell fraction (not recorded which). The TCR sequence derives from a male donor with ankylosing spondylitis. V usage is TRBV5-1 and J usage is TRBJ2-2; TRBD2 agrees at 9 bases. CDR3 sequence reads: CASSQLAGDTGELFF. The CDR3 DNA reads TGCGCCAGCAGCCAATTAGCGGGAGACACCGGGGAGCTGTTTTTT.